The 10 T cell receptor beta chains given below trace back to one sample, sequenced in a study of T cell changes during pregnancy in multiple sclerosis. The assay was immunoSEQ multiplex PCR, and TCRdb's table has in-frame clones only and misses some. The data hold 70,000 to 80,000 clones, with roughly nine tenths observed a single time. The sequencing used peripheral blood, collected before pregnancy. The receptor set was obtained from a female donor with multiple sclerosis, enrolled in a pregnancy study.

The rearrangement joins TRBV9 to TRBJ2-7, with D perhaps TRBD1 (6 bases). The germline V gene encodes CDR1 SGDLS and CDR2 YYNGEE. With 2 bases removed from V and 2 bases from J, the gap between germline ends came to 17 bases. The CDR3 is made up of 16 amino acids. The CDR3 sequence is CASSVEPGQWAYEQYF. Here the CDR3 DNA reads TGTGCCAGCAGCGTGGAACCGGGACAATGGGCCTACGAGCAGTACTTC.

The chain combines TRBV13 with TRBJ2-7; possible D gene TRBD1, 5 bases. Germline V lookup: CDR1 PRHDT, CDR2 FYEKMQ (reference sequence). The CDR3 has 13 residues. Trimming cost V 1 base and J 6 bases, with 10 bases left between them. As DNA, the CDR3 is TGTGCCAGCAGCTTAGAAAGGCAGGGCGAGCAGTACTTC. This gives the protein CASSLERQGEQYF.

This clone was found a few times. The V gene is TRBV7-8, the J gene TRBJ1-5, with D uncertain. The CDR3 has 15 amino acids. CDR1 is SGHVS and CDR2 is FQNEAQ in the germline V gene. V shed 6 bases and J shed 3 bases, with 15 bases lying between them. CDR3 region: CASRPIGGNNQPQHF. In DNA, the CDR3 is TGTGCCAGCAGACCGATCGGAGGGAACAATCAGCCCCAGCATTTT.

The CDR3 sequence: CASRNRFDRNYGYTF. For the CDR3, the DNA is TGCGCCAGCAGGAATCGATTCGACAGGAACTATGGCTACACCTTC. The chain uses TRBV10-1 and TRBJ1-2, with D possibly being TRBD1 (6 bases). Trimming took off 6 bases at V and 2 bases at J, with 16 bases between the two ends. This CDR3 region has 15 residues. Germline-derived CDR1 and CDR2 are WNHNN and SYGVQD (reference sequence).

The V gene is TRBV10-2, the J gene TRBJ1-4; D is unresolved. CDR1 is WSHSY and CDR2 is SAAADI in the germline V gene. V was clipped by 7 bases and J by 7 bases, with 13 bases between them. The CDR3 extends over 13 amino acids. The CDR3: CASTAQRAEKLFF. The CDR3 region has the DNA TGCGCCAGCACTGCACAGAGAGCTGAAAAACTGTTTTTT.

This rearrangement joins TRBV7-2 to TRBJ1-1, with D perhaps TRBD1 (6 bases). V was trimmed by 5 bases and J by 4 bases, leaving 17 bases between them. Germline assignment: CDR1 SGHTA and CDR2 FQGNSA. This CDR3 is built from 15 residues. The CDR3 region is CASSRPGQGITEAFF. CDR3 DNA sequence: TGTGCCAGCAGCCGTCCGGGACAAGGTATCACTGAAGCTTTCTTT.

The CDR3: CASSIASGQGHGYTF. The CDR3 DNA is TGTGCCAGTAGTATAGCTTCCGGACAGGGCCATGGCTACACCTTC. V and J are TRBV19 and TRBJ1-2; TRBD1 agrees at 8 bases. The CDR3 has 15 amino acids. Trimming took 1 base from V and 6 from J; bases not matched to a gene: 7. CDR1 and CDR2 from the germline V gene are LNHDA and SQIVND (reference sequence).

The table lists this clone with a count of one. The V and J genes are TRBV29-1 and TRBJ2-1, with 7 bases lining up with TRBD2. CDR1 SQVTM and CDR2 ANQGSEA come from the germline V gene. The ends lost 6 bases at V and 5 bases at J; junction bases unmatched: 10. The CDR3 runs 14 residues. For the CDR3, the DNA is TGCAGCGTCGGGAGTCTAGCGGACCACAATGAGCAGTTCTTC. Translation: CSVGSLADHNEQFF.

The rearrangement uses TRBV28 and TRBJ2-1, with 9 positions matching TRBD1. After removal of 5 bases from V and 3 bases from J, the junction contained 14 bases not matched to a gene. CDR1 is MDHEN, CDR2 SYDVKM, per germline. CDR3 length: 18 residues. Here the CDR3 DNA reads TGTGCCAGCAGTCCCCTCAGACAGGGGGTCGAGGGCTACAATGAGCAGTTCTTC. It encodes CASSPLRQGVEGYNEQFF.

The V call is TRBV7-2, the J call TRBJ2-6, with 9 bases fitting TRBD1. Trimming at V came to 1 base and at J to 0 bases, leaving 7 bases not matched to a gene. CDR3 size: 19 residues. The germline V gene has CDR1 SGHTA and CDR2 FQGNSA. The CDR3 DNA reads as TGTGCCAGCAGCTTAGTGGCGGGACAGGGTGACTCTGGGGCCAACGTCCTGACTTTC. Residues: CASSLVAGQGDSGANVLTF.